The 27 T cell receptor beta chains below all came from one sample that was sequenced in a study of graft-versus-host responses after intestinal transplantation. Clones were read by immunoSEQ multiplex PCR, and TCRdb kept only the in-frame ones, dropping some. The profile shows 7,000 to 8,000 clones, more than 25% of them singletons. Specimen: alloreactive CD4+ T cells from a mixed lymphocyte reaction culture, collected before transplantation. Subset here: CFSE-low proliferating T cells sorted from approximately 6-day pre-transplant mixed lymphocyte reaction (GvH or HvG direction). These receptors were collected from a human patient who was an organ donor for intestinal transplantation.

This clone was counted between two and nine times. The chain uses TRBV6-5 and TRBJ2-7; unclear D gene. The V gene's germline CDR1 is MNHEY and CDR2 SVGAGI. The CDR3 consists of 15 residues. Trimming removed 6 bases at V and 0 bases at J, with 15 bases between. The chain's CDR3 is CASRQRYYSSYEQYF. The CDR3 DNA reads as TGTGCCAGCAGGCAACGTTACTATAGCTCCTACGAGCAGTACTTC.

The V and J genes are TRBV11-3 and TRBJ2-5, with TRBD2 matching over 7 bases. Germline V CDR1 and CDR2: SGHNT, YENEEA. This CDR3 has 16 amino acids. V trimming: 3 bases; J trimming: 1 base; junction bases outside the gene matches: 8. DNA for the CDR3: TGTGCCAGCAGCTTGGGGGGGGTCCGACGCCAAGAGACCCAGTACTTC. This encodes CASSLGGVRRQETQYF.

In this sample, this clone turned up a few times. The J gene is TRBJ2-2, the V gene TRBV28, with D maybe TRBD2 (7 bases). Germline CDR1 reads MDHEN; CDR2 reads SYDVKM. The CDR3 is made up of 14 amino acids. Trimming shortened V by 3 bases and J by 7 bases, and 12 bases separated the two germline ends. The CDR3 DNA sequence: TGTGCCAGCAGTTTGGGGGGGGCAATCGGGGAGCTGTTTTTT. This codes for CASSLGGAIGELFF. Full variable domain (missing parts from reference TRBV28 and TRBJ2-2): DVKVTQSSRYLVKRTGEKVFLECVQDMDHENMFWYRQDPGLGLRLIYFSYDVKMKEKGDIPEGYSVSREKKERFSLILESASTNQTSMYLCASSLGGAIGELFFGEGSRLTVL.

This sequence joins TRBV9 and TRBJ1-3; D may be TRBD1 (5 bases). Trimming pared 4 bases from V and 4 bases from J, leaving 27 bases between. This CDR3 has 19 residues. The germline V gene has CDR1 SGDLS and CDR2 YYNGEE. DNA for the CDR3: TGTGCCAGCAGCTATAATTTGGGGGGGAGTCAACCCTCGGGAAACACCATATATTTT. Protein product: CASSYNLGGSQPSGNTIYF.

This clone was observed a few times. This chain connects TRBV15 to TRBJ2-2; TRBD2 aligns across 10 bases. The V gene's germline CDR1 is LNHNV and CDR2 YYDKDF (reference sequence). CDR3 length: 18 residues. The trim removed 2 bases at V and 0 bases at J, leaving 6 bases unmatched. CDR3 DNA: TGTGCCACCAGCAGACACCCTAGCGGGGGAGCGAACACCGGGGAGCTGTTTTTT. Amino acids: CATSRHPSGGANTGELFF.

The chain links TRBV5-7 to TRBJ1-3; D not certain. TRBV5-7 counts as an open reading frame of uncertain function. The V end lost 1 base, the J end lost 3 bases, and 5 bases lay between the germline ends. This CDR3 contains 13 residues. The CDR3 here is CASSLYIGNTIYF. The CDR3 bases are TGTGCCAGCAGCTTGTACATTGGAAACACCATATATTTT.

The V gene is TRBV6-5, the J gene TRBJ1-1, with D perhaps TRBD1 (5 bases). The CDR3 runs 15 residues. The germline V gene has CDR1 MNHEY and CDR2 SVGAGI. V lost 5 bases and J lost 5, with 18 bases in between. The CDR3 sequence is CASSPLGQGRTEAFF. The CDR3 DNA reads as TGTGCCAGCAGTCCCTTGGGGCAGGGTAGGACTGAAGCTTTCTTT.

The chain combines TRBV10-1 with TRBJ2-3; TRBD2 matches at 16 bases. This CDR3 has 17 amino acids. V was clipped by 6 bases and J by 1 base; unmatched bases: 4. Germline-derived CDR1 and CDR2 are WNHNN and SYGVQD (reference sequence). CDR3 sequence reads: CASRGLAGGPGTDTQYF. As DNA, the CDR3 is TGCGCCAGCAGGGGACTAGCGGGAGGGCCGGGCACAGATACGCAGTATTTT.

The rearrangement links TRBV6-5 to TRBJ1-6, with 9 nucleotides matching TRBD1. CDR3 length: 14 residues. V lost 6 bases to trimming and J lost 6 bases; unmatched junction nucleotides: 3. Germline CDR1 reads MNHEY; CDR2 reads SVGAGI. CDR3 DNA: TGTGCCAGCAGCTACAGGGGGCTTAATTCACCCCTCCACTTT. Translated: CASSYRGLNSPLHF.

V and J are TRBV28 and TRBJ1-5; perhaps TRBD1 as D (6 bases). The V gene lost 7 bases and the J gene lost 6 bases, with 19 bases spanning the gap. The CDR3 consists of 15 residues. CDR1 is MDHEN and CDR2 is SYDVKM in the germline V gene. The CDR3 DNA is TGTGCCAGCAACACGGCGGGGGGCGGTCGTCAGCCCCAGCATTTT. Translating gives CASNTAGGGRQPQHF.

V is TRBV5-8 and J is TRBJ1-2; D is possibly TRBD1 (6 bases). The CDR3 contains 15 residues. Trimming took 3 bases from V and 7 from J, leaving 19 bases between them. Germline loops: CDR1 SGHTS, CDR2 YDEGEE. The chain's CDR3 is CASSSRTAMAAGYTF. The CDR3 nucleotides read TGTGCCAGCAGCTCCCGGACAGCCATGGCCGCTGGCTACACCTTC. Together with reference TRBV5-8 and TRBJ1-2, the CDR3 gives the full variable domain: EAGVTQSPTHLIKTRGQQATLRCSPISGHTSVYWYQQALGLGLQFLLWYDEGEERNRGNFPPRFSGRQFPNYSSELNVNALELEDSALYLCASSSRTAMAAGYTFGSGTRLTVV.

This clone showed up just a few times. The CDR3 sequence is CASSPRTGNTEAFF. As DNA, the CDR3 is TGTGCCAGCAGCCCCCGGACAGGGAACACTGAAGCTTTCTTT. The V and J genes are TRBV11-2 and TRBJ1-1; 7 bases match TRBD1. Germline-derived CDR1 and CDR2 are SGHAT and FQNNGV. CDR3 length: 14 residues. V trimming: 5 bases; J trimming: 1 base; junction bases outside the gene matches: 4.

This clone was counted between two and nine times. The chain uses TRBV7-2 and TRBJ2-7; 7 bases are shared with TRBD1. The germline V gene encodes CDR1 SGHTA and CDR2 FQGNSA. Losses at the gene ends were 5 bases for V and 2 bases for J; bases not matched to a gene: 9. The CDR3 is 15 residues long. The CDR3 DNA sequence: TGTGCCAGCAGCCCTAGTTGGGGACAGACCTACGAGCAGTACTTC. Translated: CASSPSWGQTYEQYF. Combining the CDR3 with reference TRBV7-2 and TRBJ2-7 gives the whole variable domain GAGVSQSPSNKVTEKGKDVELRCDPISGHTALYWYRQSLGQGLEFLIYFQGNSAPDKSGLPSDRFSAERTGGSVSTLTIQRTQQEDSAVYLCASSPSWGQTYEQYFGPGTRLTVT.

The chain employs TRBV19 and TRBJ1-1, with D tentatively TRBD1 (6 bases). This CDR3 contains 13 residues. The V gene's germline CDR1 is LNHDA and CDR2 SQIVND (reference sequence). V lost 5 bases, J lost 7 bases, and 14 bases lay in between. CDR3 region: CASSPRQAIEAFF. The CDR3 coding sequence is TGTGCCAGTAGTCCCAGACAGGCGATTGAAGCTTTCTTT.

The V and J genes are TRBV6-6 and TRBJ2-5; TRBD2 matches 8 bases. The ends lost 6 bases at V and 5 bases at J; junction bases unmatched: 8. The CDR3 is made up of 14 amino acids. The germline gives CDR1 MNHNY, CDR2 SVGAGI (reference sequence). For the CDR3, the DNA is TGTGCCAGCAGCCCGGGGGGGTTGGTGGAGACCCAGTACTTC. This gives the protein CASSPGGLVETQYF.

This clone was seen only a few times. The CDR3: CASSIGQGPNQPQHF. DNA for the CDR3: TGTGCCAGTAGTATCGGACAGGGGCCTAATCAGCCCCAGCATTTT. The chain uses TRBV19 and TRBJ1-5; 9 bases fit TRBD1. Germline-derived CDR1 and CDR2 are LNHDA and SQIVND (reference sequence). The CDR3 extends over 15 amino acids. V shed 3 bases and J 4 bases; nucleotides not matched to a gene: 4.

In its sample, this clone ranks as medium-sized. The rearrangement links TRBV7-2 to TRBJ1-2, with D possibly TRBD1 on 5 matching bases. V was pared by 2 bases and J by 4 bases, with 11 bases between. The CDR3 is made up of 14 amino acids. Germline assignment: CDR1 SGHTA and CDR2 FQGNSA. CDR3 protein: CASSLWGRSYGYTF. For the CDR3, the DNA is TGTGCCAGCAGCTTATGGGGGAGGAGCTATGGCTACACCTTC.

This clone turned up a few times. The chain's CDR3 is CASSYFGTGDSPLHF. Written as DNA, the CDR3 is TGTGCCAGCAGTTACTTCGGGACAGGGGATTCACCCCTCCACTTT. This chain joins TRBV6-9 and TRBJ1-6, with 10 bases fitting TRBD1. Germline V lookup: CDR1 MNHGY, CDR2 SVAAGI. The CDR3 runs 15 residues. V trimming: 3 bases; J trimming: 8 bases; junction bases outside the gene matches: 4.

J is TRBJ1-4 and V is TRBV18; D possibly corresponds to TRBD1 (6 bases). Trimming took off 3 bases at V and 0 bases at J, with 11 bases between the two ends. Germline CDR1 reads KGHSH; CDR2 reads LQKENI. The CDR3 covers 16 residues. Here the CDR3 DNA reads TGTGCCAGCTCACCTCTCAGGGGTGCAACTAATGAAAAACTGTTTTTT. It is translated as CASSPLRGATNEKLFF. Combining the CDR3 with reference TRBV18 and TRBJ1-4 gives the whole variable domain NAGVMQNPRHLVRRRGQEARLRCSPMKGHSHVYWYRQLPEEGLKFMVYLQKENIIDESGMPKERFSAEFPKEGPSILRIQQVVRGDSAAYFCASSPLRGATNEKLFFGSGTQLSVL.

This clone was counted a few times. The chain employs TRBV6-1 and TRBJ2-2, with a weak D call TRBD1 (6 bases). CDR1 and CDR2 (germline): MNHNS, SASEGT. V was trimmed by 8 bases and J by 0 bases, leaving 7 bases between them. This CDR3 has 13 amino acids. The CDR3 is CASRTANTGELFF. CDR3 sequence (DNA): TGTGCCAGCCGGACAGCGAACACCGGGGAGCTGTTTTTT.

This clone showed up just a few times. The gene calls are TRBV6-5 and TRBJ2-5; D is ambiguous. Looked up from germline, CDR1 is MNHEY and CDR2 is SVGAGI. CDR3 length: 14 residues. V gave up 5 bases and J gave up 5 bases, with 15 bases separating them. CDR3 region: CASSDLEKPETQYF. The CDR3 nucleotides read TGTGCCAGCAGTGATCTAGAAAAACCGGAGACCCAGTACTTC.

The chain has TRBV7-8 and TRBJ2-7; TRBD2 might be the D (6 bases). Germline V CDR1 and CDR2: SGHVS, FQNEAQ. Between the trimmed V and J ends, which lost 1 base and 3 bases, there was a span of 10 bases. This CDR3 spans 14 amino acids. The CDR3 DNA reads TGTGCCAGCAGCTTAGTGGGACTCAACTACGAGCAGTACTTC. Translating gives CASSLVGLNYEQYF.

The J gene is TRBJ1-1, the V gene TRBV9, with D unresolved. The V end was cut by 2 bases, the J end by 0 bases, with 17 bases between. The CDR3 is 17 amino acids. The germline V gene has CDR1 SGDLS and CDR2 YYNGEE. The CDR3 sequence is CASSVLPAAGMNTEAFF. CDR3 in DNA: TGTGCCAGCAGCGTCCTCCCCGCGGCGGGGATGAACACTGAAGCTTTCTTT.

In this sample, this clone turned up a few times. The CDR3 DNA is TGTGCCAGCAGCTACAGGGGGACTGATTCACCCCTCCACTTT. Translated, it gives CASSYRGTDSPLHF. The chain carries TRBV6-1 and TRBJ1-6; 8 bases line up with TRBD1. The germline V gene encodes CDR1 MNHNS and CDR2 SASEGT. CDR3 length: 14 residues. V dropped 6 bases and J dropped 8; count of bases not matched to a gene: 6.

The V gene is TRBV27, the J gene TRBJ1-5; perhaps TRBD1 as D (6 bases). Germline V gives CDR1 MNHEY, CDR2 SMNVEV (reference sequence). The germline V and J ends were trimmed by 0 bases and 3 bases, with 12 bases remaining between them. This CDR3 is built from 16 residues. Written as DNA, the CDR3 is TGTGCCAGCAGTTTATCAGGGGGGGCTAACAATCAGCCCCAGCATTTT. Translating it yields CASSLSGGANNQPQHF.

This clone is categorized as large. This rearrangement joins TRBV30 to TRBJ2-3, with D maybe TRBD1 (5 bases). V was clipped by 0 bases and J by 3 bases, with 13 bases between them. The CDR3 is 15 residues long. Germline V gene lookup returns CDR1 GTSNPN and CDR2 SVGIG (reference sequence). The CDR3 coding sequence is TGTGCCTGGAGTGTAGGCACACGACAGACAGATACGCAGTATTTT. Residues: CAWSVGTRQTDTQYF.

V usage is TRBV9 and J usage is TRBJ2-7, with TRBD1 matching over 9 bases. This CDR3 is built from 15 residues. V dropped 0 bases and J dropped 2; count of bases not matched to a gene: 3. The germline V gene encodes CDR1 SGDLS and CDR2 YYNGEE. This CDR3 is CASSVGGQGAYEQYF. CDR3 bases: TGTGCCAGCAGCGTAGGGGGACAGGGTGCCTACGAGCAGTACTTC.